This T cell receptor beta chain was obtained from a study of CD8+ T cells in alopecia areata. After isolation, RNA underwent reverse transcription to generate cDNA as the sequencing template. Sequencing was performed with immunoSEQ multiplex PCR; in TCRdb, only in-frame clones are kept and a portion is missing. The data contain 35,000 to 50,000 clones, about two thirds of them singletons. Treatment: oral pan-JAK inhibitor, 5-10 mg twice daily. Germline CDR1 reads DFQATT; CDR2 reads SNEGSKA (reference sequence). The CDR3 is 11 residues long. The V and J ends lost 0 bases and 0 bases respectively, with 0 bases between them.

This sample comprised CD8+ T cells sorted from blood, obtained at week 4, from a patient treated with tofacitinib. This chain uses TRBV20-1 with TRBJ2-7; D ambiguous. The receptor was isolated from a human donor with alopecia areata. The DNA of the CDR3 is TGCAGTGCTAGAGACTCCTACGAGCAGTACTTC. Its protein is CSARDSYEQYF.